This T cell receptor beta chain was identified in a study of T cells in tuberculosis. Study-wide findings and caveats: GMM-specific TCRs were nearer to active tuberculosis alpha repertoires, suggesting expansion.

As concerns this clone: Its matching antigen is unknown.

Trimming took off 5 bases at V and 0 bases at J, with 10 bases between the two ends. The CDR3 runs 14 residues. CDR1 is MNHEY, CDR2 SMNVEV, per germline (reference sequence). Profiled with immunoSEQ multiplex PCR; TCRdb holds only in-frame clones, not every one. The sample lists tens of thousands of clones, 92% occurring once. Specified time point: new active TB diagnosis, blood taken before or within 7 days of starting treatment. The chain joins TRBV27 to TRBJ1-1; D not certain. Sequences were derived from PBMCs, sampled at tuberculosis diagnosis. This TCR was recovered from an adult with tuberculosis. Some clones in this sample may be carry-over from other donors' samples. In nucleotides, the CDR3 is TGTGCCAGCAGTCCCCATCACATGAACACTGAAGCTTTCTTT. It translates to CASSPHHMNTEAFF.